Below are 25 T cell receptor beta chains sequenced from a single sample in a study of post-analysis software for immune sequencing data. Study conclusions and caveats: TRBV5-6, TRBV5-1 and TRBV20-1 were among four or five TRBV segments more frequent in patients than controls.

For these receptors, no antigen is known. TCR beta libraries were prepared from cDNA with unique molecular identifiers. MiXCR, applied by TCRdb to the PCR reads, yields one record per CDR3 protein. The top ten clones hold under 6% of a sample with 740,000 or so distinct CDR3 sequences, about 50% of them seen once. The material sequenced was blood. These receptors were obtained from a girl aged 10 to 17 with multiple sclerosis.

The chain is built from TRBV6-5 and TRBJ2-3; D uncertain. CDR1 is MNHEY and CDR2 is SVGAGI in the germline V gene. There are 16 residues in the CDR3. V was clipped by 0 bases and J by 0 bases, with 10 bases between them. The CDR3: CASSYSRVRSTDTQYF. The CDR3 DNA reads as TGTGCCAGCAGTTACTCCCGGGTACGGAGCACAGATACGCAGTATTTT.

In its sample, this clonotype was seen a few times. This CDR3 is CATSRDLVQGTYGYTF. The DNA of the CDR3 is TGTGCCACCAGCAGAGATCTGGTACAGGGGACCTATGGCTACACCTTC. V usage is TRBV15 and J usage is TRBJ1-2, with TRBD1 identical over 7 bases. V trimming: 0 bases; J trimming: 4 bases; junction bases outside the gene matches: 8. The CDR3 has 16 residues. The germline CDR1 and CDR2 sequences are LNHNV and YYDKDF (reference sequence).

The genes are TRBV30 and TRBJ2-1; 15 nucleotides line up with TRBD2. Germline V gives CDR1 GTSNPN, CDR2 SVGIG (reference sequence). Germline trimming cut 1 base from V and 4 bases from J; bases unmatched to any gene: 11. There are 19 residues in the CDR3. The CDR3 DNA sequence: TGTGCCTGGAGTGGGACTAGCGGGGGGGGCAGAGAGGCTTACAATGAGCAGTTCTTC. Translation gives CAWSGTSGGGREAYNEQFF.

The chain couples TRBV15 to TRBJ2-1, with no clear D. The CDR3 covers 13 residues. Germline V gene lookup returns CDR1 LNHNV and CDR2 YYDKDF (reference sequence). Trimming shortened V by 4 bases and J by 5 bases, and 9 bases separated the two germline ends. The CDR3 here is CATSKRQDNEQFF. The DNA for the CDR3 is TGTGCCACCAGCAAGAGGCAGGACAATGAGCAGTTCTTC.

This chain connects TRBV7-9 to TRBJ2-5; 7 positions agree with TRBD2. The germline V gene encodes CDR1 SEHNR and CDR2 FQNEAQ (reference sequence). The trim removed 0 bases at V and 0 bases at J, leaving 13 bases unmatched. The length of the CDR3 is 19 residues. In nucleotides, the CDR3 is TGTGCCAGCAGCTTAGCTATAAGGGCCCTAGCGGAGAACCAAGAGACCCAGTACTTC. Its translation: CASSLAIRALAENQETQYF.

This clonotype was counted only a few times. The rearrangement uses TRBV5-1 and TRBJ2-4, with D possibly matching TRBD2 (6 bases). The DNA end favors TRBJ2-7, so the J call may be wrong. Germline V CDR1 and CDR2: SGHRS, YFSETQ. The length of the CDR3 is 16 residues. The chain's CDR3 is CASSSDLAGSIHEQYF. Here the CDR3 DNA reads TGCGCCAGCAGCTCAGACCTGGCCGGGAGTATCCACGAGCAGTACTTC.

The rearrangement uses TRBV20-1 and TRBJ1-2; D unclear. V was clipped by 3 bases and J by 4 bases, with 9 bases between them. This CDR3 region has 12 residues. CDR1 is DFQATT, CDR2 SNEGSKA, per germline (reference sequence). This CDR3 is CSARSGIYGYTF. CDR3 DNA sequence: TGCAGTGCTAGGTCCGGGATCTATGGCTACACCTTC.

This clonotype showed up just a few times. The chain has TRBV7-2 and TRBJ1-4; D unclear. Germline assignment: CDR1 SGHTA and CDR2 FQGNSA. V dropped 3 bases and J dropped 0 bases, with 5 bases sitting between them. The CDR3 has 14 amino acids. The CDR3 here is CASSFKTTNEKLFF. CDR3 DNA: TGTGCCAGCAGCTTCAAGACAACTAATGAAAAACTGTTTTTT. Looking up the rest from reference TRBV7-2 and TRBJ1-4 gives the full variable domain: GAGVSQSPSNKVTEKGKDVELRCDPISGHTALYWYRQSLGQGLEFLIYFQGNSAPDKSGLPSDRFSAERTGGSVSTLTIQRTQQEDSAVYLCASSFKTTNEKLFFGSGTQLSVL.

This chain uses TRBV29-1 with TRBJ2-5; 8 bases line up with TRBD1. J was trimmed by 2 bases and V by 4 bases; bases with no gene match: 3. Germline V lookup: CDR1 SQVTM, CDR2 ANQGSEA. The CDR3 spans 13 residues. CDR3 amino acids: CSVVGTGQETQYF. The CDR3 DNA is TGCAGCGTTGTGGGGACAGGTCAAGAGACCCAGTACTTC.

The V call is TRBV7-2, the J call TRBJ2-2; D remains unclear. The CDR3 loop spans 15 amino acids. Trimming pared 0 bases from V and 3 bases from J, leaving 8 bases between. Germline V gene data show CDR1 as SGHTA and CDR2 as FQGNSA. CDR3 residues: CASSLAHGYTGELFF. The CDR3 DNA sequence: TGTGCCAGCAGCTTAGCGCACGGGTACACCGGGGAGCTGTTTTTT.

The chain employs TRBV12-3 or TRBV12-4 and TRBJ2-2; 8 positions agree with TRBD1. J lost 8 bases, V lost 2 bases, and 25 bases had no gene match. This CDR3 is built from 21 residues. The CDR3 reads CASSLRTGFASGTSDMGELFF. The CDR3 DNA reads as TGTGCCAGCAGTTTAAGGACAGGGTTTGCCTCGGGGACCTCTGATATGGGGGAGCTGTTTTTT.

This chain links TRBV4-1 with TRBJ2-3, with 10 bases identical to TRBD2. The J segment lost 3 bases and the V segment lost 2 bases, leaving 5 bases of the junction unmatched. Germline CDR1 reads MGHRA; CDR2 reads YSYEKL. The CDR3 length is 16 residues. Here the CDR3 reads CASSQPTSGQTDTQYF. Here the CDR3 DNA reads TGCGCCAGCAGCCAACCGACTAGCGGGCAGACAGATACGCAGTATTTT.

The chain's CDR3 is CASSETSGRFYNEQFF. The CDR3 DNA follows: TGTGCCAGCAGCGAGACTAGCGGGAGGTTTTACAATGAGCAGTTCTTC. The V and J genes are TRBV2 and TRBJ2-1, with 13 bases lining up with TRBD2. CDR3 length: 16 amino acids. The V gene end was trimmed by 6 bases and the J gene end by 4 bases; junction bases not matched to a gene: 6. CDR1 is SNHLY and CDR2 is FYNNEI in the germline V gene.

Concerning this clonotype: An end of the junction does not agree with germline; a read error may underlie this. The chain recombines TRBV10-3 with TRBJ1-1; D not resolved. Germline V CDR1 and CDR2: ENHRY, SYGVKD. The CDR3 sequence is 13 residues long. CDR3 sequence reads: CAISESAVTGAFF. CDR3 in DNA: TGTGCCATCAGTGAGTCCGCAGTTACTGGAGCTTTCTTT.

This clonotype has a handful of counts. The CDR3 region is CASSSALAGAIYTQYF. The CDR3 region has the DNA TGTGCCAGCAGTTCCGCTCTAGCGGGAGCAATTTATACGCAGTATTTT. The V and J genes are TRBV27 and TRBJ2-3, with 10 bases lining up with TRBD2. CDR1 is MNHEY, CDR2 SMNVEV, per germline (reference sequence). Trimming cost V 4 bases and J 7 bases; bases outside gene matches: 11. The CDR3 loop spans 16 amino acids.

The rearrangement joins TRBV12-3 or TRBV12-4 to TRBJ2-5; a weak D match, TRBD2 (6 bases). This CDR3 contains 15 residues. The V end was cut by 5 bases, the J end by 1 base, with 14 bases between. CDR3 nucleotides: TGTGCCAGCAGTCTCCACGGGACTGCCCAAGAGACCCAGTACTTC. Translated: CASSLHGTAQETQYF.

The chain has TRBV15 and TRBJ2-7; tentatively, D is TRBD2 (6 bases). The CDR3 has 15 residues. V shed 3 bases and J shed 4 bases, with 16 bases lying between them. CDR1 and CDR2 (germline): LNHNV, YYDKDF (reference sequence). CDR3 sequence (DNA): TGTGCCACCAGCAGCGGTCGGGACTGGGGTTACGAGCAGTACTTC. It translates to CATSSGRDWGYEQYF.

The V call is TRBV18, the J call TRBJ2-3; D not certain. The J call may be mistaken, given a closer DNA end match to TRBJ1-5. The CDR3 runs to 14 residues. Germline-derived CDR1 and CDR2 are KGHSH and LQKENI. DNA for the CDR3: TGTGCCAGCTCACCAACCCGGACTGGCCAGCCCCAGCATTTT. Translation gives CASSPTRTGQPQHF.

This clonotype was recorded a few times. This chain uses TRBV10-3 with TRBJ1-2; 12 bases match TRBD1. CDR1 is ENHRY, CDR2 SYGVKD, per germline. The CDR3 is 15 amino acids. Trimming cost V 11 bases and J 6 bases; bases outside gene matches: 13. CDR3 protein: CASSGPGQGANGYTF. The CDR3 nucleotides are TGTGCCTCGTCAGGGCCGGGACAGGGGGCGAATGGCTACACCTTC.

This clonotype has only a few counts. The chain is built from TRBV7-2 and TRBJ2-1, with 10 positions matching TRBD2. Germline values: CDR1 SGHTA, CDR2 FQGNSA. This CDR3 contains 14 residues. The V gene end was trimmed by 5 bases and the J gene end by 9 bases; junction bases not matched to a gene: 7. The CDR3 here is CASSITSGVGEQFF. The CDR3 DNA reads as TGTGCCAGCAGCATTACTAGCGGGGTTGGTGAGCAGTTCTTC.

The chain combines TRBV20-1 with TRBJ1-2; D not certain. V dropped 6 bases and J dropped 3 bases, with 11 bases sitting between them. CDR1 and CDR2 from the germline V gene are DFQATT and SNEGSKA (reference sequence). The CDR3 is 12 residues long. The CDR3 sequence is CSAFRRDYGYTF. CDR3 sequence (DNA): TGCAGTGCCTTCCGAAGGGACTATGGCTACACCTTC.

V usage is TRBV20-1 and J usage is TRBJ1-1, with 8 positions matching TRBD1. The CDR3 length is 13 residues. V was clipped by 6 bases and J by 5 bases; unmatched bases: 8. CDR1 DFQATT and CDR2 SNEGSKA come from the germline V gene (reference sequence). The CDR3 region is CSALDRGRTEAFF. CDR3 DNA: TGCAGTGCCCTCGACAGGGGTCGAACTGAAGCTTTCTTT.

This chain links TRBV3-1 with TRBJ2-1, with D possibly TRBD2 on 6 matching bases. The germline V gene has CDR1 LGHDT and CDR2 YNNKEL (reference sequence). There are 15 residues in the CDR3. Trimming shortened V by 2 bases and J by 8 bases, and 16 bases separated the two germline ends. The CDR3 region has the DNA TGTGCCAGCAGCCAACAGCGGGCCCAGACAGATGAGCAGTTCTTC. Translation: CASSQQRAQTDEQFF.

This chain uses TRBV5-1 with TRBJ1-4, with a tentative D call TRBD1 (5 bases). The CDR3 has 13 amino acids. The V gene's germline CDR1 is SGHRS and CDR2 YFSETQ. Trimming stripped 4 bases from V and 7 bases from J, with 11 bases between. The chain's CDR3 is CASSPGTREKLFF. The DNA of the CDR3 is TGCGCCAGCAGCCCCGGGACGCGTGAAAAACTGTTTTTT.

The CDR3 nucleotides read TGCAGTGCTAGACATCCCCAGGGAGTCTTCCCTGAGCAGTTCTTC. Translation gives CSARHPQGVFPEQFF. The chain uses TRBV20-1 and TRBJ2-1; D tentatively fits TRBD1 or TRBD2 (5 bases each). This CDR3 has 15 residues. V lost 2 bases, J lost 9 bases, and 20 bases lay in between. Germline CDR1 is DFQATT and CDR2 is SNEGSKA (reference sequence).